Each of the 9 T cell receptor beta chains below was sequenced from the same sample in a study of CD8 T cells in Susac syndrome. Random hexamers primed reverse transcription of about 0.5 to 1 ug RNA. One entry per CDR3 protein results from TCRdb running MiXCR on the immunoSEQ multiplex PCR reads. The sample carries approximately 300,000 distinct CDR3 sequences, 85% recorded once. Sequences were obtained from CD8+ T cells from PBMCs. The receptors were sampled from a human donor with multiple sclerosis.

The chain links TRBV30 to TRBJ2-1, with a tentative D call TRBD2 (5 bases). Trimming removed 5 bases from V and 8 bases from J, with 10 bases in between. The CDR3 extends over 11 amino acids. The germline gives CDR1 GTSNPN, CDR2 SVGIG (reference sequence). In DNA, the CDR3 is TGTGCCTGGCGGGATTCGGATGAGCAGTTCTTC. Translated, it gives CAWRDSDEQFF.

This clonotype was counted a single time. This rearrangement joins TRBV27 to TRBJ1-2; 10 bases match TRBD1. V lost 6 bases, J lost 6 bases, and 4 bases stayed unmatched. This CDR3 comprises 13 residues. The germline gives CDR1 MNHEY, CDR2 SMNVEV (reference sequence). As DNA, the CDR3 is TGTGCCAGCAGCCCCGGGACAGGGGATGGCTACACCTTC. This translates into CASSPGTGDGYTF.

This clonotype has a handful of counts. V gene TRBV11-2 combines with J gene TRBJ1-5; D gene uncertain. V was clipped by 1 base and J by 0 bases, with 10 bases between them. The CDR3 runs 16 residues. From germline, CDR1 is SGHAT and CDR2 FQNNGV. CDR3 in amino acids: CASSLGLLSSNQPQHF. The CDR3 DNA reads TGTGCCAGCAGCTTAGGCCTCCTATCTAGCAATCAGCCCCAGCATTTT.

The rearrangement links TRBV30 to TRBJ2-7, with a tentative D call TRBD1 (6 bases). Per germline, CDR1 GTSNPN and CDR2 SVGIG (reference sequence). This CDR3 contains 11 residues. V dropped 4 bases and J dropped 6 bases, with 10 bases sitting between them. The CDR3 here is CAWTNRVEQYF. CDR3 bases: TGTGCCTGGACCAACAGGGTCGAGCAGTACTTC.

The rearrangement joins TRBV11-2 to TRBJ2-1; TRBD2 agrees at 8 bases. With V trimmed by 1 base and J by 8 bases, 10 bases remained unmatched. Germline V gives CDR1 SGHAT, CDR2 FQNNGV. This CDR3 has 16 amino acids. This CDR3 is CASSLVSGTASYEQFF. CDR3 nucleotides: TGTGCCAGCAGCTTAGTTAGCGGGACTGCTAGCTATGAGCAGTTCTTC.

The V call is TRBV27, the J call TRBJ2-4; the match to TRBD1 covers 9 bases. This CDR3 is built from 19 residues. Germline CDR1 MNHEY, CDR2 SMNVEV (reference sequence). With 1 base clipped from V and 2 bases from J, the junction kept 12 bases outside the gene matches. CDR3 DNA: TGTGCCAGCAGTTTATTAACAGGGGGCTTTGGGGGACCCAAAAACATTCAGTACTTC. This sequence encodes CASSLLTGGFGGPKNIQYF.

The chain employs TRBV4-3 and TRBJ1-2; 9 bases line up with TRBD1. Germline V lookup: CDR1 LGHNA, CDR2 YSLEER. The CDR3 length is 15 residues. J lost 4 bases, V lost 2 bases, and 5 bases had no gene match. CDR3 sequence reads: CASSQRDRDVYGYTF. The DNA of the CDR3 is TGCGCCAGCAGCCAACGGGACAGGGATGTCTATGGCTACACCTTC.

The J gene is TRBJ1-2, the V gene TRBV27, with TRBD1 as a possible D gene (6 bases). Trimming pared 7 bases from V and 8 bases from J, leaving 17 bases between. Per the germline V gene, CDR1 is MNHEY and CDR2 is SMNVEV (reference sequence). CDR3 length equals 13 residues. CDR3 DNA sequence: TGTGCCAGCATGCATGGGGGCGCGGCGGGCTACACCTTC. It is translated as CASMHGGAAGYTF.

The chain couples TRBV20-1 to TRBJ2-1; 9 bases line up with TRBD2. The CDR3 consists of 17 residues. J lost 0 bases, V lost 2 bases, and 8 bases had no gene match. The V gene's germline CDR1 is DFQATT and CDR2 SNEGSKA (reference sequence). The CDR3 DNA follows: TGCAGTGCTAGATCGGTGCGGGAGGGGAGCTCCTACAATGAGCAGTTCTTC. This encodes CSARSVREGSSYNEQFF.